Below, 32 T cell receptor beta chains from the same sample are listed, as sequenced in a study of T cells in Graves' hyperthyroidism and ophthalmopathy. TCR beta CDR3 regions were amplified from RNA. The TCR CDR3 first-round RT-PCR relied on the HTBI primer set. TCRdb re-derived calls from the multiplex PCR reads in MiXCR, one entry per CDR3 protein. The sample records fewer than 450,000 distinct CDR3 sequences, about 18% being singletons. The sequenced sample consisted of blood. The receptors were gathered from a woman aged 25 to 39 with Graves' hyperthyroidism that later progressed to Graves' ophthalmopathy.

Comments on this clonotype: This sequence may be a read error, since a much larger clone differs from it by one base. V is TRBV19 and J is TRBJ2-5; 7 bases fit TRBD2. This CDR3 is 16 amino acids long. Germline assignment: CDR1 LNHDA and CDR2 SQIVND (reference sequence). The CDR3 protein is CDSSTLLALEQETQYF. The CDR3, as DNA: TGTGACAGTAGTACGTTACTAGCGCTTGAACAAGAGACCCAGTACTTC.

The rearrangement uses TRBV7-9 and TRBJ1-2; no firm D call. Germline V gene data show CDR1 as SEHNR and CDR2 as FQNEAQ (reference sequence). Trimming removed 5 bases at V and 4 bases at J, with 20 bases between. This CDR3 region has 16 residues. CDR3 loop: CASSRFTLAVLYGYTF. In DNA form, the CDR3 reads TGTGCCAGCAGCCGCTTCACACTTGCTGTTCTCTATGGCTACACCTTC.

The rearrangement links TRBV9 to TRBJ2-7; 8 bases fit TRBD1. The J segment lost 2 bases and the V segment lost 3 bases, leaving 10 bases of the junction unmatched. CDR3 length: 16 amino acids. Germline loops: CDR1 SGDLS, CDR2 YYNGEE. Here the CDR3 DNA reads TGTGCCAGCAGCGCGGGCGGACAGGGAGATGCCTACGAGCAGTACTTC. As protein: CASSAGGQGDAYEQYF.

This clonotype has a count of ten or more. The CDR3 sequence: CASSLKLDGLAGGSYEQYF. The CDR3 coding sequence is TGTGCCAGCAGTTTAAAGCTCGACGGACTAGCGGGAGGGTCCTACGAGCAGTACTTC. The chain joins TRBV28 to TRBJ2-7, with 15 bases identical to TRBD2. This CDR3 comprises 19 residues. Trimming at V came to 2 bases and at J to 1 base, leaving 9 bases not matched to a gene. Germline V CDR1 and CDR2: MDHEN, SYDVKM.

This clonotype showed up many times. The chain joins TRBV2 to TRBJ2-5; D uncertain. The CDR3 length is 16 residues. CDR1 SNHLY and CDR2 FYNNEI come from the germline V gene. Trimming took off 5 bases at V and 4 bases at J, with 20 bases between the two ends. The CDR3: CASSKSTPQAGETQYF. CDR3 sequence (DNA): TGTGCCAGCAGTAAGTCTACCCCCCAAGCCGGAGAGACCCAGTACTTC.

This clonotype showed up just a few times. The J gene is TRBJ1-2, the V gene TRBV11-2; D not certain. V lost 5 bases to trimming and J lost 8 bases, with 27 bases between them. Germline CDR1 SGHAT, CDR2 FQNNGV. CDR3 length: 17 residues. CDR3 DNA: TGTGCCAGCAGCCCGCGTTTTGTCGGCGGCAACACCCAAGGCTACACCTTC. Translating it yields CASSPRFVGGNTQGYTF.

This clonotype was recorded many times. The chain joins TRBV7-9 to TRBJ2-3; TRBD1 might be the D (6 bases). This CDR3 contains 13 residues. Germline CDR1 SEHNR, CDR2 FQNEAQ (reference sequence). V shed 6 bases and J shed 4 bases, with 11 bases lying between them. For the CDR3, the DNA is TGTGCCAGCAGGGAACAGGGTCCAGATACGCAGTATTTT. Translating gives CASREQGPDTQYF.

The CDR3 DNA reads TGTGCCAGCAGCTTATGGGATGACCTGAATGGCTACACCTTC. The encoded protein is CASSLWDDLNGYTF. J is TRBJ1-2 and V is TRBV7-9; D unclear. CDR1 SEHNR and CDR2 FQNEAQ come from the germline V gene (reference sequence). V was pared by 2 bases and J by 6 bases, with 13 bases between. This CDR3 has 14 amino acids. The full variable domain, its missing parts supplied by reference TRBV7-9 and TRBJ1-2, is DTGVSQNPRHKITKRGQNVTFRCDPISEHNRLYWYRQTLGQGPEFLTYFQNEAQLEKSRLLSDRFSAERPKGSFSTLEIQRTEQGDSAMYLCASSLWDDLNGYTFGSGTRLTVV.

This sequence joins TRBV29-1 and TRBJ1-5; 7 nucleotides match TRBD1. The CDR3 has 17 amino acids. V lost 6 bases and J lost 0; bases outside the gene matches: 14. The germline V gene encodes CDR1 SQVTM and CDR2 ANQGSEA. The CDR3 reads CSVDQGNQGDSNQPQHF. CDR3 sequence (DNA): TGCAGCGTGGACCAAGGAAATCAGGGGGATAGCAATCAGCCCCAGCATTTT.

In regard to this clonotype: It may be a read error: a sequence one base away is much more abundant. The CDR3 bases are TGTGCCAACAGTCCCCAGGGGCAATTCCCGACCGAGCAGTACTTC. It encodes CANSPQGQFPTEQYF. The chain recombines TRBV27 with TRBJ2-7, with D perhaps TRBD1 (6 bases). Germline V gives CDR1 MNHEY, CDR2 SMNVEV (reference sequence). This CDR3 comprises 15 residues.

This chain links TRBV19 with TRBJ2-2; D remains unclear. The germline gives CDR1 LNHDA, CDR2 SQIVND (reference sequence). The ends were cut back, 4 bases at V and 5 bases at J, with 14 bases in the middle. This CDR3 region has 15 residues. The CDR3 loop reads CASSRQAVSTGELFF. The CDR3, as DNA: TGTGCCAGTAGTAGGCAGGCGGTGTCTACCGGGGAGCTGTTTTTT.

A few counts support this clonotype. V usage is TRBV6-2 or TRBV6-3 and J usage is TRBJ2-3; 9 bases fit TRBD2. Germline CDR1 and CDR2: MNHEY and SVGEGT. The CDR3 is made up of 15 amino acids. Unmatched junction bases numbered 8, after V lost 4 bases and J lost 6 bases. The CDR3 bases are TGTGCCAGCAGTTCCCAGCGGGAGGCCAGGGATACGCAGTATTTT. Translating gives CASSSQREARDTQYF.

This clonotype was seen many times. This chain joins TRBV28 and TRBJ1-2, with 11 bases that match TRBD1. This CDR3 is built from 15 residues. With 6 bases clipped from V and 5 bases from J, the junction kept 8 bases outside the gene matches. Germline values: CDR1 MDHEN, CDR2 SYDVKM. CDR3 residues: CASSRGQGARYGYTF. CDR3 nucleotides: TGTGCCAGCAGCCGCGGACAGGGGGCGAGATATGGCTACACCTTC.

The rearrangement joins TRBV27 to TRBJ2-6; 7 positions agree with TRBD2. V was pared by 6 bases and J by 2 bases, with 4 bases of the junction left unmatched. CDR1 is MNHEY and CDR2 is SMNVEV in the germline V gene (reference sequence). The CDR3 has 15 amino acids. This CDR3 reads CASSGRLTGANVLTF. The CDR3 DNA sequence: TGTGCCAGCAGCGGGAGGTTAACTGGGGCCAACGTCCTGACTTTC.

This clonotype has ten or more counts. The chain's CDR3 is CASLNESVEAFF. The CDR3 DNA sequence: TGTGCCAGCTTAAACGAGTCTGTTGAAGCTTTCTTT. The V and J genes are TRBV2 and TRBJ1-1; D is unresolved. Germline values: CDR1 SNHLY, CDR2 FYNNEI. Deletions cut 8 bases from V and 7 bases from J, with 14 bases between. The CDR3 has 12 amino acids.

At least ten counts were recorded for this clonotype. The chain has TRBV27 and TRBJ2-1; D uncertain. Germline lookup yields CDR1 MNHEY and CDR2 SMNVEV (reference sequence). The CDR3 has 14 amino acids. Between the trimmed V and J ends, which lost 4 bases and 0 bases, there was a span of 7 bases. The CDR3 bases are TGTGCCAGCAGTTCATTGAGCTCCTACAATGAGCAGTTCTTC. This encodes CASSSLSSYNEQFF.

This clonotype came up a few times. The chain joins TRBV5-1 to TRBJ2-5, with D possibly being TRBD2 (5 bases). Germline CDR1 is SGHRS and CDR2 is YFSETQ. This CDR3 is built from 18 residues. V was cut by 6 bases and J by 4 bases, with 28 bases left in between. The CDR3 DNA reads as TGCGCCAGCATCCCGCTACCACCCGCCCGTTCCCGGGGAGAGACCCAGTACTTC. Translating it yields CASIPLPPARSRGETQYF. Complete variable domain (other parts from reference TRBV5-1 and TRBJ2-5): KAGVTQTPRYLIKTRGQQVTLSCSPISGHRSVSWYQQTPGQGLQFLFEYFSETQRNKGNFPGRFSGRQFSNSRSEMNVSTLELGDSALYLCASIPLPPARSRGETQYFGPGTRLLVL.

The rearrangement uses TRBV11-2 and TRBJ2-1; D not certain. The CDR3 is made up of 15 amino acids. CDR1 and CDR2 (germline): SGHAT, FQNNGV. V lost 1 base, J lost 5 bases, and 12 bases lay in between. CDR3 residues: CASSLAVTPNNEQFF. CDR3 in DNA: TGTGCCAGCAGCTTAGCTGTCACGCCGAACAATGAGCAGTTCTTC.

The chain uses TRBV20-1 and TRBJ1-1, with D perhaps TRBD1 (5 bases). The CDR3 consists of 14 residues. Trimming took 3 bases from V and 4 from J, leaving 15 bases between them. The V gene's germline CDR1 is DFQATT and CDR2 SNEGSKA (reference sequence). CDR3 sequence reads: CSARSTGASTEAFF. DNA for the CDR3: TGCAGTGCTAGGTCCACAGGAGCGAGCACTGAAGCTTTCTTT.

At least ten counts were recorded for this clonotype. The gene calls are TRBV27 and TRBJ1-2, with a possible D match to TRBD1 (6 bases). Germline-derived CDR1 and CDR2 are MNHEY and SMNVEV (reference sequence). The CDR3 is 13 residues long. Trimming left V 3 bases short and J 3 bases short, with 8 bases between. The CDR3 spells CASSFTGYYGYTF. CDR3 nucleotides: TGTGCCAGCAGTTTTACAGGGTACTATGGCTACACCTTC.

This rearrangement joins TRBV20-1 to TRBJ1-4; D remains ambiguous. Germline V gene lookup returns CDR1 DFQATT and CDR2 SNEGSKA (reference sequence). Trimming cost V 0 bases and J 1 base, with 12 bases left between them. This CDR3 is built from 16 residues. The CDR3 DNA reads as TGCAGTGCTAGAGAGACGCTTCGGGGAACTAATGAAAAACTGTTTTTT. Translated, it gives CSARETLRGTNEKLFF.

This clonotype was counted a few times. This sequence joins TRBV7-9 and TRBJ1-1; possibly TRBD1 for D (5 bases). The CDR3 runs to 14 residues. V was pared by 4 bases and J by 5 bases, with 14 bases between. Germline CDR1 is SEHNR and CDR2 is FQNEAQ (reference sequence). The CDR3 bases are TGTGCCAGCAGCTCAGTGAGGGGCAAAACTGAAGCTTTCTTT. It translates to CASSSVRGKTEAFF.

This clonotype came up many times. The gene calls are TRBV28 and TRBJ2-1; 7 bases map to TRBD1. This CDR3 is built from 14 residues. Looked up from germline, CDR1 is MDHEN and CDR2 is SYDVKM. With 3 bases clipped from V and 8 bases from J, the junction kept 7 bases outside the gene matches. CDR3 in amino acids: CASSFSRGGHEQFF. The CDR3 DNA follows: TGTGCCAGCAGTTTTTCTCGAGGGGGCCATGAGCAGTTCTTC.

The table lists this clonotype with many counts. The chain recombines TRBV4-1 with TRBJ2-5; possibly TRBD2 for D (5 bases). CDR1 and CDR2 from the germline V gene are MGHRA and YSYEKL. This CDR3 comprises 14 residues. The V gene lost 4 bases and the J gene lost 5 bases, with 14 bases spanning the gap. The CDR3 nucleotides read TGCGCCAGCAGCCTAGCCGGGGTCGGGGAGACCCAGTACTTC. Amino acid sequence: CASSLAGVGETQYF.

This clonotype was recorded at least ten times. The rearrangement links TRBV20-1 to TRBJ2-7, with 9 bases matching TRBD1. V gave up 4 bases and J gave up 3 bases; unmatched junction bases: 10. The CDR3 has 15 amino acids. Germline-derived CDR1 and CDR2 are DFQATT and SNEGSKA (reference sequence). CDR3 region: CSATPTDRGFYEQYF. The CDR3 DNA reads as TGCAGTGCTACCCCGACGGACAGGGGCTTCTACGAGCAGTACTTC.

The chain is built from TRBV7-2 and TRBJ2-1, with D perhaps matching TRBD2 (7 bases). There are 15 residues in the CDR3. Germline-derived CDR1 and CDR2 are SGHTA and FQGNSA. Trimming took off 0 bases at V and 8 bases at J, with 14 bases between the two ends. The CDR3 DNA follows: TGTGCCAGCAGCTTAGCGGGGGGGCCTGTAGATGAGCAGTTCTTC. Protein: CASSLAGGPVDEQFF.

This clonotype was seen ten or more times. The gene calls are TRBV6-2 or TRBV6-3 and TRBJ2-2; the D is unclear. V lost 6 bases and J 7 bases, leaving 21 bases between the germline ends. Germline V gives CDR1 MNHEY, CDR2 SVGEGT. CDR3 length equals 16 residues. The CDR3 bases are TGTGCCAGCAGCACCAACAGACCATCATACCTCGGGGAGCTGTTTTTT. As protein: CASSTNRPSYLGELFF.

This clonotype has ten or more counts. The chain joins TRBV6-1 to TRBJ1-1; no clear D. The germline V gene has CDR1 MNHNS and CDR2 SASEGT. The CDR3 contains 14 residues. V lost 6 bases and J lost 11, with 22 bases in between. The CDR3 nucleotides are TGTGCCAGCAGCGACCACCGAGCGGGCGGGTACGCTTTCTTT. Translation gives CASSDHRAGGYAFF.

There are a few counts of this clonotype. The chain carries TRBV10-1 and TRBJ2-7; D is possibly TRBD1 (6 bases). Germline V gives CDR1 WNHNN, CDR2 SYGVQD (reference sequence). Trimming pared 2 bases from V and 1 base from J, leaving 6 bases between. The CDR3 runs 13 residues. CDR3 in amino acids: CASSEGQSYEQYF. The CDR3 bases are TGCGCCAGCAGTGAGGGACAGTCCTACGAGCAGTACTTC.

Many counts were recorded for this clonotype. The V and J genes are TRBV5-5 and TRBJ1-1, with a weak D call TRBD1 (5 bases). The CDR3 spans 16 residues. Germline loops: CDR1 SGHKS, CDR2 YYEKEE (reference sequence). V was cut by 0 bases and J by 0 bases, with 12 bases left in between. The CDR3 loop reads CASSLELGTVNTEAFF. DNA for the CDR3: TGTGCCAGCAGCTTGGAATTGGGGACGGTGAACACTGAAGCTTTCTTT.

This clonotype was recorded a few times. The J gene is TRBJ2-1, the V gene TRBV4-1; 8 bases map to TRBD2. CDR3 size: 15 residues. CDR1 MGHRA and CDR2 YSYEKL come from the germline V gene. J gave up 6 bases and V 6 bases, and 10 bases lay outside the gene matches. CDR3 region: CASSYSGNFLNEQFF. The DNA of the CDR3 is TGCGCCAGCAGTTATAGCGGGAACTTTCTCAATGAGCAGTTCTTC.

The genes are TRBV14 and TRBJ2-7; 8 bases map to TRBD2. The CDR3 covers 20 residues. V lost 1 base, J lost 3 bases, and 20 bases stayed unmatched. The V gene's germline CDR1 is SGHDN and CDR2 FVKESK. The CDR3 DNA reads TGTGCCAGCAGCCAAGGAGGGGGGATTAGCGGGACAAAGGGACTCTACGAGCAGTACTTC. It encodes CASSQGGGISGTKGLYEQYF. Filled out from reference TRBV14 and TRBJ2-7, the complete variable domain reads EAGVTQFPSHSVIEKGQTVTLRCDPISGHDNLYWYRRVMGKEIKFLLHFVKESKQDESGMPNNRFLAERTGGTYSTLKVQPAELEDSGVYFCASSQGGGISGTKGLYEQYFGPGTRLTVT.